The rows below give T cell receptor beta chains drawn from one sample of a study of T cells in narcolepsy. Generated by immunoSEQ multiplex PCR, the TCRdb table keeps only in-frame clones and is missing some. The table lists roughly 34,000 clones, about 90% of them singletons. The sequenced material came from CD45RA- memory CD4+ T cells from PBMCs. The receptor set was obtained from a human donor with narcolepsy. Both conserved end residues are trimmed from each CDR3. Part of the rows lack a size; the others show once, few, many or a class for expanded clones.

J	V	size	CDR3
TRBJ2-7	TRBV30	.	AWSPGTSGKSYEQY
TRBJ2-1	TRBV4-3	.	ASSQVHGSGEQF
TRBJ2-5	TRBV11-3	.	ASSLGGSQETQY
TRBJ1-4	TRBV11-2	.	ASSLRPSVEKLF
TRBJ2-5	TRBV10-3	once	ATLRGVAETQY
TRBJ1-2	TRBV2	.	ASSRDRGDGYT
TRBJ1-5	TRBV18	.	ASSPFGQVPNQPQH
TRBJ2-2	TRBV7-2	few	ASSPGLAGPGELF
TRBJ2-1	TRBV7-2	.	ASSLGHNNEQF
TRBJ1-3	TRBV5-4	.	ASSPEGGRGNTIY
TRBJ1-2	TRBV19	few	ASRGQQTTFYGYT
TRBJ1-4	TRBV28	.	ASRIGRGQGRNEKLF
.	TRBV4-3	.	ASSPGVLAPYEQY
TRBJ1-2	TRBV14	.	ASSQVGGFPGYT